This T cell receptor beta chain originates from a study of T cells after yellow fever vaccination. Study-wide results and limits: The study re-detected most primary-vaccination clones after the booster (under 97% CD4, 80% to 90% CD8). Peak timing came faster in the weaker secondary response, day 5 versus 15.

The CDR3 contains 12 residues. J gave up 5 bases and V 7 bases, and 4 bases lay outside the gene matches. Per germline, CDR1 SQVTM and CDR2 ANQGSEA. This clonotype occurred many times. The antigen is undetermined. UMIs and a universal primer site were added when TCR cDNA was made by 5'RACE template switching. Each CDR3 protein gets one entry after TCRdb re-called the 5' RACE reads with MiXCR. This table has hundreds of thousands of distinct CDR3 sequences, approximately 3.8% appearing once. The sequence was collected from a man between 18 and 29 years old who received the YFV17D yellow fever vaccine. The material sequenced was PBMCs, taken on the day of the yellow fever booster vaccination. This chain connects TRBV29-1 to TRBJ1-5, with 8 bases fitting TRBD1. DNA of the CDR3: TGCAGCGCAGGACAGGGACATCAGCCCCAGCATTTT. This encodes CSAGQGHQPQHF.